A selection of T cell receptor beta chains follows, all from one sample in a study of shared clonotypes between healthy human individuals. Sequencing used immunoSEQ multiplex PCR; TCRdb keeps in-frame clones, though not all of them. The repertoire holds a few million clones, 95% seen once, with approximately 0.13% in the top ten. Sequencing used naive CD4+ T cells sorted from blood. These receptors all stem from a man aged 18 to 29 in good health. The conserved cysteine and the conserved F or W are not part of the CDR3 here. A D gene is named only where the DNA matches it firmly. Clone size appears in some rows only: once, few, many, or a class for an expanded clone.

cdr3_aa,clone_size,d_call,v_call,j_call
ASSVDSDSGANVLT,NA,NA,TRBV9,TRBJ2-6
ASSSYGQDNYGYT,NA,TRBD1,TRBV6-5,TRBJ1-2
ASSDTSGRTDTQY,once,TRBD2,TRBV2,TRBJ2-3
ASSLGDRNGYT,NA,NA,TRBV5-1,TRBJ1-2
ASGPSGQKNSPLH,NA,TRBD1,TRBV27,TRBJ1-6
AITRVLQETQY,NA,NA,TRBV30,TRBJ2-5
ASSLLIDRDRDAF,NA,TRBD1,TRBV7-9,TRBJ1-1
ASSRGLAGVLDTQY,NA,TRBD2,TRBV13,TRBJ2-3
SVTRSTDTQY,NA,NA,TRBV29-1,TRBJ2-3
ASSDPSGRAYNEQF,NA,NA,TRBV2,TRBJ2-1
ASSLRAANTGELF,once,NA,TRBV7-2,TRBJ2-2
ASSQTTRTGSSGNTIY,NA,TRBD1,TRBV5-4,TRBJ1-3
ASSWSDIPGANVLT,NA,NA,TRBV5-1,TRBJ2-6
ASSVTSGRVGGELF,NA,TRBD2,TRBV2,TRBJ2-2
ASSLGAVQNSYEQY,NA,NA,TRBV7-2,TRBJ2-7
ASSFQTSGPSYEQY,once,NA,TRBV21-1,TRBJ2-7
ASSIQGGNQPQH,NA,TRBD1,TRBV5-5,TRBJ1-5
ASSLEQGATRHSYEQY,NA,TRBD1,TRBV5-8,TRBJ2-7
ASRLAGGPHNEQF,NA,TRBD2,TRBV6-5,TRBJ2-1
ASSSEGWAEAF,NA,NA,TRBV7-2,TRBJ1-1
ASSAGTDYGYT,NA,TRBD1,TRBV10-1,TRBJ1-2
ASSLFRELF,NA,NA,TRBV7-2,TRBJ2-2
ASKRSSYEQY,NA,NA,TRBV6-1,TRBJ2-7
ASSSESTGAVLT,NA,TRBD1,TRBV5-1,TRBJ2-6
AIRGGTSETAEQY,NA,TRBD2,TRBV10-3,TRBJ2-7
ASSLGLVQETQY,NA,TRBD2,TRBV7-9,TRBJ2-5
AWRGARRSYGYT,NA,NA,TRBV30,TRBJ1-2
ASSLGAPATQETQY,NA,NA,TRBV11-2,TRBJ2-5
ASSFSAGSLYEQY,NA,NA,TRBV5-1,TRBJ2-7
ASRDRPLSYNEQF,NA,TRBD1,TRBV2,TRBJ2-1
AWSVPGLGTQY,NA,NA,TRBV30,TRBJ2-5
ASSEQAGEKLF,NA,NA,TRBV6-4,TRBJ1-4
ASIQTTNTGELF,NA,NA,TRBV7-9,TRBJ2-2
ASSLARQGTSEQY,NA,TRBD1,TRBV7-9,TRBJ2-7
ASGEAGSSYNEQF,NA,NA,TRBV19,TRBJ2-1
ATHLVAGKVATQY,NA,NA,TRBV15,TRBJ2-5
ASNKDRGMPYGYT,once,TRBD1,TRBV6-5,TRBJ1-2
ASSVEETGNTIY,NA,NA,TRBV6-1,TRBJ1-3
ASKTLDRAGDTQY,NA,TRBD1,TRBV2,TRBJ2-3
ASSVGSPTSGNTIY,few,NA,TRBV9,TRBJ1-3
ASRGDGSQPQH,NA,NA,TRBV2,TRBJ1-5
ASSLRQGASEQF,NA,TRBD1,TRBV5-1,TRBJ2-1
ASSPTPSRQGDQPQH,NA,TRBD1,TRBV7-9,TRBJ1-5
ASSLRPGTSGYNEQF,NA,TRBD2,TRBV4-3,TRBJ2-1
ASSLGELVGPGELF,NA,NA,TRBV5-4,TRBJ2-2
ASSDRGGEVNEQF,NA,TRBD2,TRBV18,TRBJ2-1
ASSLYGTGEGYGYT,NA,TRBD1,TRBV7-2,TRBJ1-2
ASSLWGVGSPLH,NA,NA,TRBV27,TRBJ1-6
SASFRGEQY,NA,NA,TRBV20-1,TRBJ2-7
ASSARTAQETQY,NA,NA,TRBV25-1,TRBJ2-5
AWSFGPGSPLH,many,NA,TRBV30,TRBJ1-6
ASSSAPAYEQY,NA,NA,TRBV28,TRBJ2-7
ASSLALTFTYEQY,NA,NA,TRBV5-4,TRBJ2-7
ASKLGGTGEKLF,NA,TRBD1,TRBV6-5,TRBJ1-4